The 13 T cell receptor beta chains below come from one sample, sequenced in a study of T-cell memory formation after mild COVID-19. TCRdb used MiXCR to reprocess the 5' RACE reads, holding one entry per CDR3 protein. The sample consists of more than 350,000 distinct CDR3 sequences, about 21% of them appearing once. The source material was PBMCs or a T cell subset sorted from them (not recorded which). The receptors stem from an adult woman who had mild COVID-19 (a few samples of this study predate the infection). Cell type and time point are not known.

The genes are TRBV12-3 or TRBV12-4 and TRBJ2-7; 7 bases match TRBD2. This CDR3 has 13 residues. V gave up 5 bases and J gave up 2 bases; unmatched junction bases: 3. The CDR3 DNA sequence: TGTGCCAGCAGTCACGGGACTACCTACGAGCAGTACTTC. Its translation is CASSHGTTYEQYF.

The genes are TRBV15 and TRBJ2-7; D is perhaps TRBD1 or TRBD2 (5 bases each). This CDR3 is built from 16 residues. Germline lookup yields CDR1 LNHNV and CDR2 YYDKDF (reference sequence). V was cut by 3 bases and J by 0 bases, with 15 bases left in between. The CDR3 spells CATSSGGREFSYEQYF. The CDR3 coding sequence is TGTGCCACCAGCAGTGGGGGTCGGGAATTCTCCTACGAGCAGTACTTC.

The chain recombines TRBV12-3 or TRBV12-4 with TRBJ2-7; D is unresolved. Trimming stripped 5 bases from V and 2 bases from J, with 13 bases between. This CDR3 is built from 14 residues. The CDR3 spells CASSPAVVTYEQYF. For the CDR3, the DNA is TGTGCCAGCAGTCCTGCAGTGGTGACCTACGAGCAGTACTTC.

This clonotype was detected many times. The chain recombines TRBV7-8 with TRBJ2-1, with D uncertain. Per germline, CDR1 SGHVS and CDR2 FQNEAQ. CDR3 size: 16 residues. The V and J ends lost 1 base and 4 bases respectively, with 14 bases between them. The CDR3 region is CASSLGSPTRYNEQFF. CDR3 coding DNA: TGTGCCAGCAGCTTAGGGTCCCCCACTCGGTACAATGAGCAGTTCTTC.

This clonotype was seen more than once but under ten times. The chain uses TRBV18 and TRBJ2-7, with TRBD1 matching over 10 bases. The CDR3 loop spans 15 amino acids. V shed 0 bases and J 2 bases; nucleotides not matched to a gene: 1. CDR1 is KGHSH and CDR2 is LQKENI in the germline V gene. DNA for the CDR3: TGTGCCAGCTCACCACCCGGGACAGGGGCCTACGAGCAGTACTTC. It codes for CASSPPGTGAYEQYF.

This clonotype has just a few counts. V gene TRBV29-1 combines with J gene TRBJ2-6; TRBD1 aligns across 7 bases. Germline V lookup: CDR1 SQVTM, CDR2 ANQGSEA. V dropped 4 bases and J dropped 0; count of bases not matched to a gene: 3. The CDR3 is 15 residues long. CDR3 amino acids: CSVGGQSSGANVLTF. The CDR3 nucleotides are TGCAGCGTTGGGGGACAGTCCTCTGGGGCCAACGTCCTGACTTTC.

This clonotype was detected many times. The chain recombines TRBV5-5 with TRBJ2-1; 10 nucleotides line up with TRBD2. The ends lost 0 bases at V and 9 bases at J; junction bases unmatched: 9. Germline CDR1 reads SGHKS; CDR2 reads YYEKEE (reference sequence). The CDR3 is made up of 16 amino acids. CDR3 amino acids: CASSLDLAGVLGEQFF. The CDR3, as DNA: TGTGCCAGCAGCTTGGATCTAGCGGGAGTTCTTGGTGAGCAGTTCTTC.

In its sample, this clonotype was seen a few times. The CDR3 DNA sequence: TGTGCCAGCAGCTTGGTATCAAGTGCCGCCATCAATGAGCAGTTCTTC. Amino acids: CASSLVSSAAINEQFF. This sequence joins TRBV5-6 and TRBJ2-1; D uncertain. The CDR3 length is 16 residues. Germline CDR1 reads SGHDT; CDR2 reads YYEEEE. Trimming pared 0 bases from V and 6 bases from J, leaving 16 bases between.

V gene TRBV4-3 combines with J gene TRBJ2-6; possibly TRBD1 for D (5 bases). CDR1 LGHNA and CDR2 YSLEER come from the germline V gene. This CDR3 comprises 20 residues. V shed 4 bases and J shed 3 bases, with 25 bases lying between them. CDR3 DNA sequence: TGCGCCAGCAGCCCTACTGTGGGAACAGGAACCTCTTTTGGGGCCAACGTCCTGACTTTC. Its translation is CASSPTVGTGTSFGANVLTF.

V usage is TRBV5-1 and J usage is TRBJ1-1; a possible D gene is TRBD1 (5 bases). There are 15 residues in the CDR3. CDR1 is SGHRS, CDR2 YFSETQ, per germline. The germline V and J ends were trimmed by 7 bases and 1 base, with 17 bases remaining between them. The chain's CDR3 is CASAGTAVWNTEAFF. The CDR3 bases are TGCGCCAGCGCCGGGACTGCCGTGTGGAACACTGAAGCTTTCTTT.

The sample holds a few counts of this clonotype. CDR3 coding DNA: TGTGCCAGCTCACCATTCGGACAGTTGAATAGCAATCAGCCCCAGCATTTT. Amino acid sequence: CASSPFGQLNSNQPQHF. The V and J genes are TRBV18 and TRBJ1-5, with a possible D match to TRBD1 (6 bases). The CDR3 sequence is 17 residues long. The V end lost 2 bases, the J end lost 0 bases, and 14 bases lay between the germline ends. Germline CDR1 reads KGHSH; CDR2 reads LQKENI.

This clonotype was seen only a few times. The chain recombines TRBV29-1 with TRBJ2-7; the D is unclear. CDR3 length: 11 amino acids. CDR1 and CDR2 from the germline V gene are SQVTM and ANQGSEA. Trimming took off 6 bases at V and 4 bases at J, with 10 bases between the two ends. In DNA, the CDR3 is TGCAGCGTCCTGTGGGGATACGAGCAGTACTTC. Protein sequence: CSVLWGYEQYF.

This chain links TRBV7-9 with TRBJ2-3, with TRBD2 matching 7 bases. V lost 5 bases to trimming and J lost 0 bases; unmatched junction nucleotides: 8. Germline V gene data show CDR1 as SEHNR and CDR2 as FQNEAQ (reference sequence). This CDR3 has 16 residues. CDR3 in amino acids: CASSARLAVSTDTQYF. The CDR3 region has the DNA TGTGCCAGCAGCGCACGACTAGCCGTAAGCACAGATACGCAGTATTTT.